These 12 T cell receptor beta chains came from one sample sequenced in a study of OX40 agonist ivuxolimab in advanced cancers. The library was generated by the immunoSEQ multiplex PCR assay. Not all clones reach the TCRdb copy of this immuneACCESS table, which keeps in-frame sequences only. Checked studies attribute under half of the gap to unresolved V genes and leave the rest unexplained. Across this sample there are approximately 23,000 clones, with over 80% seen only once. Clones ranked in the top ten supply approximately 10% of the sample. The specimen was CD4+ or CD8+ T cells sorted from blood, collected in a trial of the OX40 agonist ivuxolimab. Source of these receptors: an adult with an advanced solid tumor such as melanoma, head and neck, liver or kidney cancer.

The gene calls are TRBV7-9 and TRBJ2-4; maybe TRBD2 (6 bases). The CDR3 has 16 residues. The germline V gene has CDR1 SEHNR and CDR2 FQNEAQ (reference sequence). The ends were cut back, 0 bases at V and 9 bases at J, with 18 bases in the middle. CDR3 bases: TGTGCCAGCAGCTTAGCTGCCGGGGGTGGTATGGTCATTCAGTACTTC. Amino acids: CASSLAAGGGMVIQYF. The entire variable domain, with the rest obtained from reference TRBV7-9 and TRBJ2-4, is as follows: DTGVSQNPRHKITKRGQNVTFRCDPISEHNRLYWYRQTLGQGPEFLTYFQNEAQLEKSRLLSDRFSAERPKGSFSTLEIQRTEQGDSAMYLCASSLAAGGGMVIQYFGAGTRLSVL.

This clone was found once. The rearrangement uses TRBV5-1 and TRBJ1-2; D remains unclear. V lost 7 bases to trimming and J lost 4 bases, with 14 bases between them. Germline values: CDR1 SGHRS, CDR2 YFSETQ. This CDR3 contains 13 residues. The CDR3 DNA reads TGCGCCAGCGAGGTTCGAAAGACCTATGGCTACACCTTC. Translated: CASEVRKTYGYTF.

The chain uses TRBV7-3 and TRBJ2-3; the D gene is possibly TRBD2 (6 bases). The CDR3 runs to 14 residues. Deletions cut 5 bases from V and 4 bases from J, with 13 bases between. Germline V gene sequence: CDR1 SGHTA, CDR2 FQGTGA. The CDR3 sequence: CASSPAGGADTQYF. CDR3 bases: TGTGCCAGCAGCCCCGCCGGCGGGGCAGATACGCAGTATTTT.

The chain combines TRBV7-2 with TRBJ1-4; D is perhaps TRBD1 (6 bases). The V gene lost 1 base and the J gene lost 3 bases, with 12 bases spanning the gap. Germline lookup yields CDR1 SGHTA and CDR2 FQGNSA. The CDR3 consists of 16 residues. The DNA for the CDR3 is TGTGCCAGCAGCTTAGTGGGAGGGGGGCCTAATGAAAAACTGTTTTTT. This codes for CASSLVGGGPNEKLFF.

The chain employs TRBV6-1 and TRBJ1-2, with D unresolved. The length of the CDR3 is 12 residues. The V end lost 7 bases, the J end lost 8 bases, and 14 bases lay between the germline ends. In germline, CDR1 is MNHNS, CDR2 SASEGT. The CDR3 nucleotides read TGTGCCAGCACTCCCTCGGTAGAAGGCTACACCTTC. This translates into CASTPSVEGYTF.

The chain links TRBV18 to TRBJ2-5; the match to TRBD1 covers 9 bases. CDR1 is KGHSH, CDR2 LQKENI, per germline. Germline trimming cut 0 bases from V and 4 bases from J; bases unmatched to any gene: 3. The CDR3 covers 15 residues. The DNA of the CDR3 is TGTGCCAGCTCACCACCGGGACAGGGTCGAGAGACCCAGTACTTC. It specifies CASSPPGQGRETQYF.

The chain links TRBV10-3 to TRBJ2-1; TRBD2 matches 12 bases. V lost 10 bases and J lost 6; bases outside the gene matches: 4. Germline assignment: CDR1 ENHRY and CDR2 SYGVKD. This CDR3 region has 13 residues. The CDR3 reads CATGLAGFNEQFF. The CDR3, as DNA: TGTGCCACCGGACTAGCGGGATTCAATGAGCAGTTCTTC.

This clone was seen a few times. The rearrangement links TRBV7-9 to TRBJ1-2; TRBD1 aligns across 7 bases. Germline loops: CDR1 SEHNR, CDR2 FQNEAQ (reference sequence). CDR3 length: 13 amino acids. J lost 2 bases, V lost 11 bases, and 8 bases had no gene match. This CDR3 is CASTGVVNYGYTF. For the CDR3, the DNA is TGTGCCTCCACAGGGGTTGTCAACTATGGCTACACCTTC.

The chain has TRBV19 and TRBJ2-3; the D gene is possibly TRBD2 (6 bases). Trimming stripped 6 bases from V and 5 bases from J, with 6 bases between. The CDR3 is 11 residues long. Germline V gene sequence: CDR1 LNHDA, CDR2 SQIVND (reference sequence). The CDR3 reads CASSGGDTQYF. CDR3 in DNA: TGTGCCAGTAGCGGGGGAGATACGCAGTATTTT.

This clone was seen just once. This chain uses TRBV7-3 with TRBJ2-7; TRBD2 matches at 10 bases. Germline V gene lookup returns CDR1 SGHTA and CDR2 FQGTGA. The V segment lost 3 bases and the J segment 4 bases; nucleotides outside the gene matches: 6. This CDR3 has 15 amino acids. Written as DNA, the CDR3 is TGTGCCAGCAGCTTCGGGTCTAGCGGGGGTTACGAGCAGTACTTC. Translated: CASSFGSSGGYEQYF.

The V gene is TRBV29-1, the J gene TRBJ2-7, with 12 bases matching TRBD2. V lost 0 bases to trimming and J lost 3 bases; unmatched junction nucleotides: 3. This CDR3 is built from 15 residues. In germline, CDR1 is SQVTM, CDR2 ANQGSEA. The CDR3 protein is CSVEEGLAGFYEQYF. In DNA, the CDR3 is TGCAGCGTTGAAGAGGGACTAGCGGGCTTCTACGAGCAGTACTTC.

J is TRBJ2-3 and V is TRBV5-1, with TRBD2 matching 7 bases. The CDR3 runs 18 residues. Unmatched junction bases numbered 15, after V lost 4 bases and J lost 1 base. Looked up from germline, CDR1 is SGHRS and CDR2 is YFSETQ. The CDR3 loop reads CASSPLGIEAGRTDTQYF. The CDR3 region has the DNA TGCGCCAGCAGCCCGCTTGGTATCGAAGCGGGGCGCACAGATACGCAGTATTTT. The full variable domain, rest sourced from reference TRBV5-1 and TRBJ2-3, is KAGVTQTPRYLIKTRGQQVTLSCSPISGHRSVSWYQQTPGQGLQFLFEYFSETQRNKGNFPGRFSGRQFSNSRSEMNVSTLELGDSALYLCASSPLGIEAGRTDTQYFGPGTRLTVL.